This entry is about one T cell receptor (beta chain). Its specificity is unknown. Germline-derived CDR1 and CDR2 are LGHDT and YNNKEL (reference sequence). Trimming removed 1 base from V and 2 bases from J; junction bases left unmatched: 5. The CDR3 extends over 17 amino acids. Here immunoSEQ multiplex PCR was the method, and the copy in TCRdb shows in-frame clones only, minus some. Among 95,000 to 110,000 clones, over 90% were seen once, and the ten largest hold approximately 5%. The sample belongs to a study of T cell responses to AZD1222 COVID-19 vaccine. The overall study: Pooled in the analysis were second doses at about 4 or about 12 weeks.

Study-level points and caveats: White British ancestry dominated among donors, who included more females, and clonal diversity was possibly underestimated. At 160-218 and 743-854, vaccine-associated CD4 TCRs were dominant, and they spanned spike.

The V gene is TRBV3-1 (or the pseudogene TRBV3-2), the J gene TRBJ2-3; 11 bases are shared with TRBD1. This specimen was peripheral blood, taken on day 0 of AZD1222 vaccination. This receptor was taken from an adult in good health. The CDR3 DNA sequence: TGTGCCAGCAGCCAAGCCGGGACAGGGGGTTCCACAGATACGCAGTATTTT. It encodes CASSQAGTGGSTDTQYF.